The 15 T cell receptor beta chains below come from one sample, sequenced in a study of graft-versus-host responses after intestinal transplantation. Measured with immunoSEQ multiplex PCR; TCRdb has only the in-frame clones, and not every one. Of tens of thousands of clones listed, roughly four fifths are singletons. The source was PBMCs, collected more than 950 days after transplant. The source is a human patient who received an intestinal transplant, so some T cells may come from the graft donor.

The CDR3 reads CASSHGLAGAVREQYF. The CDR3 DNA follows: TGTGCCAGCTCACACGGACTAGCGGGAGCAGTTAGGGAGCAGTACTTC. The rearrangement links TRBV18 to TRBJ2-7, with 13 bases aligning to TRBD2. The CDR3 runs to 16 residues. Germline CDR1 is KGHSH and CDR2 is LQKENI. V dropped 4 bases and J dropped 7; count of bases not matched to a gene: 10.

The V and J genes are TRBV4-1 and TRBJ2-3; TRBD1 matches 10 bases. Germline CDR1 is MGHRA and CDR2 is YSYEKL. This CDR3 has 15 residues. With 3 bases clipped from V and 4 bases from J, the junction kept 4 bases outside the gene matches. The CDR3 region is CASSHTGTGADTQYF. CDR3 bases: TGCGCCAGCAGCCACACCGGGACAGGGGCAGATACGCAGTATTTT.

This sequence joins TRBV4-2 and TRBJ2-7; D is possibly TRBD2 (5 bases). CDR1 and CDR2 (germline): LGHNA, YNFKEQ. V lost 0 bases and J 4 bases, leaving 7 bases between the germline ends. This CDR3 comprises 13 residues. The CDR3 bases are TGTGCCAGCAGCCAAGAAAGAGGGTACGAGCAGTACTTC. It yields the protein CASSQERGYEQYF.

The count of this clone is one. The V and J genes are TRBV10-3 and TRBJ2-1, with D possibly TRBD1 on 6 matching bases. The ends were cut back, 6 bases at V and 7 bases at J, with 22 bases in the middle. The CDR3 runs to 16 residues. CDR1 is ENHRY and CDR2 is SYGVKD in the germline V gene. CDR3 loop: CAISLQGPSLQNEQFF. The CDR3 DNA sequence: TGTGCCATCAGCCTACAGGGACCTAGTCTCCAGAATGAGCAGTTCTTC.

V gene TRBV7-9 combines with J gene TRBJ1-5, with TRBD1 identical over 8 bases. The CDR3 consists of 16 residues. Germline V gene lookup returns CDR1 SEHNR and CDR2 FQNEAQ (reference sequence). J gave up 5 bases and V 5 bases, and 11 bases lay outside the gene matches. The CDR3 here is CASSIWTGKGDQPQHF. In nucleotides, the CDR3 is TGTGCCAGCAGCATTTGGACAGGGAAGGGAGATCAGCCCCAGCATTTT.

The chain recombines TRBV5-1 with TRBJ1-1; D possibly corresponds to TRBD1 (6 bases). Trimming took off 1 base at V and 6 bases at J, with 16 bases between the two ends. The CDR3 contains 15 residues. Germline loops: CDR1 SGHRS, CDR2 YFSETQ. The CDR3 loop reads CASSLIGGPAPEAFF. The CDR3 DNA reads as TGCGCCAGCAGCTTGATTGGGGGGCCCGCCCCTGAAGCTTTCTTT.

This clone was recorded a few times. The V call is TRBV10-1, the J call TRBJ2-4; D perhaps matches TRBD2 (6 bases). The CDR3 loop spans 14 amino acids. Trimming took 3 bases from V and 1 from J, leaving 7 bases between them. Germline V gene data show CDR1 as WNHNN and CDR2 as SYGVQD (reference sequence). The CDR3 sequence: CASSDGGAKNIQYF. In nucleotides, the CDR3 is TGCGCCAGCAGTGATGGAGGGGCCAAAAACATTCAGTACTTC.

As regards this clone: Within the sample, other DNA sequences also encode this same CDR3. The chain uses TRBV7-8 and TRBJ2-5; no clear D. The ends were cut back, 1 base at V and 5 bases at J, with 5 bases in the middle. CDR1 and CDR2 from the germline V gene are SGHVS and FQNEAQ. The CDR3 extends over 12 amino acids. In DNA, the CDR3 is TGTGCCAGCAGCTTAGTATCGGAGACCCAGTACTTC. This gives the protein CASSLVSETQYF.

The chain uses TRBV10-3 and TRBJ2-5; TRBD2 matches 8 bases. Looked up from germline, CDR1 is ENHRY and CDR2 is SYGVKD. This CDR3 contains 17 residues. Losses at the gene ends were 3 bases for V and 0 bases for J; bases not matched to a gene: 9. The CDR3 loop reads CAISDIRRTSNQETQYF. The CDR3 DNA sequence: TGTGCCATCAGTGACATCCGGAGGACTAGCAACCAAGAGACCCAGTACTTC.

This chain joins TRBV5-8 and TRBJ2-3; 8 bases fit TRBD1. This CDR3 comprises 17 residues. Per germline, CDR1 SGHTS and CDR2 YDEGEE. Losses at the gene ends were 0 bases for V and 2 bases for J; bases not matched to a gene: 8. CDR3 sequence: CASSLDPGQDVTDTQYF. The CDR3 DNA follows: TGTGCCAGCAGCTTGGACCCGGGACAGGACGTCACAGATACGCAGTATTTT.

This rearrangement joins TRBV7-9 to TRBJ2-7, with D tentatively TRBD1 or TRBD2 (5 bases each). Trimming shortened V by 0 bases and J by 0 bases, and 12 bases separated the two germline ends. The CDR3 is made up of 16 amino acids. Germline loops: CDR1 SEHNR, CDR2 FQNEAQ (reference sequence). This CDR3 reads CASSLAPGRSSYEQYF. CDR3 DNA: TGTGCCAGCAGCTTAGCCCCGGGACGGAGCTCCTACGAGCAGTACTTC.

The DNA for the CDR3 is TGTGCCAGCAGCCCCCGTGTCCCTAGCGGATACAATGAGCAGTTCTTC. It encodes CASSPRVPSGYNEQFF. The rearrangement links TRBV5-4 to TRBJ2-1; 7 nucleotides align to TRBD2. V was clipped by 4 bases and J by 4 bases; unmatched bases: 11. Germline values: CDR1 SGHNT, CDR2 YYREEE (reference sequence). The CDR3 loop spans 16 amino acids.

The chain is built from TRBV5-4 and TRBJ2-7; D possibly corresponds to TRBD2 (5 bases). The germline gives CDR1 SGHNT, CDR2 YYREEE (reference sequence). Trimming took off 5 bases at V and 4 bases at J, with 13 bases between the two ends. This CDR3 has 13 residues. This CDR3 reads CASSPSRGYEQYF. CDR3 nucleotide sequence: TGTGCCAGCAGTCCTTCAAGAGGGTACGAGCAGTACTTC. The entire variable domain, with the rest obtained from reference TRBV5-4 and TRBJ2-7, is as follows: ETGVTQSPTHLIKTRGQQVTLRCSSQSGHNTVSWYQQALGQGPQFIFQYYREEENGRGNFPPRFSGLQFPNYSSELNVNALELDDSALYLCASSPSRGYEQYFGPGTRLTVT.

The chain has TRBV11-2 and TRBJ2-1; D is perhaps TRBD2 (5 bases). The germline V gene has CDR1 SGHAT and CDR2 FQNNGV. Trimming took off 1 base at V and 9 bases at J, with 10 bases between the two ends. This CDR3 is 13 amino acids long. In nucleotides, the CDR3 is TGTGCCAGCAGCTTAGGGGTGCGGGCTGAGCAGTTCTTC. As protein: CASSLGVRAEQFF.

This clone was seen a single time. The CDR3 sequence: CASSPDRGARAETQYF. The CDR3 DNA reads as TGTGCCAGCAGCCCAGACAGGGGGGCCCGGGCGGAGACCCAGTACTTC. The chain combines TRBV7-9 with TRBJ2-5, with 9 bases matching TRBD1. Germline-derived CDR1 and CDR2 are SEHNR and FQNEAQ (reference sequence). The CDR3 is made up of 16 amino acids. V shed 5 bases, J shed 5 bases, and the junction held 12 bases outside the gene matches.